The 5 T cell receptor beta chains below all came from one sample that was sequenced in a study of long-term antiretroviral therapy in people with HIV. Survey-level resolution applied to immunoSEQ assay v3.0. Method: immunoSEQ multiplex PCR; TCRdb's copy keeps in-frame clones and lacks some. Of about 25,000 clones listed, around three quarters were seen once; the top ten hold around 10%. The sequencing here drew on unsorted PBMCs, taken 2.1 years after starting antiretroviral therapy. The receptor source for this set is a man aged 25 to 40 with HIV.

CDR3 coding DNA: TGTGCCAGCAGTGCGACCGAGGGGGATGAAAAACTGTTTTTT. Its translation is CASSATEGDEKLFF. V usage is TRBV2 and J usage is TRBJ1-4; D is possibly TRBD1 (6 bases). Germline CDR1 and CDR2: SNHLY and FYNNEI. V lost 4 bases and J 6 bases, leaving 12 bases between the germline ends. This CDR3 contains 14 residues.

Only one count was recorded for this clone. This sequence joins TRBV25-1 and TRBJ2-6; 10 bases line up with TRBD1. The CDR3 is 17 residues long. V lost 7 bases, J lost 2 bases, and 8 bases stayed unmatched. Germline V lookup: CDR1 MGHDK, CDR2 SYGVNS. Here the CDR3 DNA reads TGTGCCAGCACCAGCAGGACAGGGGGAACTGGGGCCAACGTCCTGACTTTC. Its translation is CASTSRTGGTGANVLTF.

The gene calls are TRBV7-8 and TRBJ2-5; D might be TRBD1 (6 bases). CDR3 length equals 13 residues. The V and J ends lost 8 bases and 9 bases respectively, with 19 bases between them. Per germline, CDR1 SGHVS and CDR2 FQNEAQ. CDR3 in amino acids: CASRRGASMAQYF. The CDR3 DNA follows: TGTGCCAGCCGCAGGGGTGCCTCGATGGCCCAGTACTTC. Complete variable domain (other parts from reference TRBV7-8 and TRBJ2-5): GAGVSQSPRYKVAKRGQDVALRCDPISGHVSLFWYQQALGQGPEFLTYFQNEAQLDKSGLPSDRFFAERPEGSVSTLKIQRTQQEDSAVYLCASRRGASMAQYFGPGTRLLVL.

V is TRBV27 and J is TRBJ2-3, with D maybe TRBD1 (5 bases). V dropped 3 bases and J dropped 2 bases, with 15 bases sitting between them. CDR1 is MNHEY, CDR2 SMNVEV, per germline (reference sequence). CDR3 size: 16 residues. CDR3 nucleotides: TGTGCCAGCAGTTTGCCCGGTGACAGATACACAGATACGCAGTATTTT. This encodes CASSLPGDRYTDTQYF.

In this sample, this clone turned up once. This chain's CDR3 is CASSQGQGATDTQYF. As DNA, the CDR3 is TGCGCCAGCAGCCAAGGACAGGGGGCCACAGATACGCAGTATTTT. V gene TRBV4-3 combines with J gene TRBJ2-3, with TRBD1 matching over 10 bases. Trimming cost V 1 base and J 2 bases; bases outside gene matches: 0. From germline, CDR1 is LGHNA and CDR2 YSLEER. The CDR3 totals 15 residues.